Listed below are T cell receptor beta chains from one sample, sequenced in a study of cytomegalovirus exposure and HLA in healthy donors. The protocol was immunoSEQ multiplex PCR, while the TCRdb copy is restricted to in-frame clones and leaves out a portion. The table records under 150,000 clones, approximately 80% of them present only once. The sample consisted of PBMCs. The origin of the receptors is a man aged 18 to 35 in good health and CMV-seronegative. CDR3s include the opening cysteine and the closing phenylalanine or tryptophan. D genes are given only for firm matches. Only some rows state a clone size, as once, few, many or a class for expanded clones.

TRBV6-1	14	.	TRBD1	TRBJ2-7	TGTGCCAGCAGTGAGGACAGGGGGATAGGCGAGCAGTACTTC	CASSEDRGIGEQYF
TRBV7-3	18	.	TRBD1	TRBJ2-2	TGTGCCAGCAGCTTGAAACTTGGACAGGGGTCGGGCACCGGGGAGCTGTTTTTT	CASSLKLGQGSGTGELFF
TRBV7-2	18	.	TRBD1	TRBJ2-2	TGTGCCAGCAGCCAGGGGGATTTGGGGACAGGGTCGACCGGGGAGCTGTTTTTT	CASSQGDLGTGSTGELFF
TRBV7-8	11	.	.	TRBJ1-1	TGTGCAAGCCTCCTGAACACTGAAGCTTTCTTT	CASLLNTEAFF
TRBV18	15	.	TRBD1	TRBJ1-1	TGTGCCAGCTCACGATCGGGGACAGGGAACACTGAAGCTTTCTTT	CASSRSGTGNTEAFF
TRBV9	16	.	TRBD2	TRBJ2-5	TGTGCCAGCAGCGTATCGGGACTAGCGTCCTTACCGACCCAGTACTTC	CASSVSGLASLPTQYF
TRBV5-8	13	.	.	TRBJ2-1	TGTGCCAGACGACAGGTATCCAACAATGAGCAGTTCTTC	CARRQVSNNEQFF
TRBV29-1	10	.	.	TRBJ1-2	TGCAGCGCCCACGGGGAGGGCTACACCTTC	CSAHGEGYTF
TRBV7-7	15	once	.	TRBJ2-3	TGTGCTAGCAGCTTACTGACAGCAACCACAGATACGCAGTATTTT	CASSLLTATTDTQYF
TRBV5-4	14	.	TRBD2	TRBJ2-5	TGTGCCAGCGCCGACGGAGCGGGAGTAGAGACCCAGTACTTC	CASADGAGVETQYF
TRBV5-4	13	.	TRBD1	TRBJ1-2	TGTGCCAGCAGCTTGGTGGGACAGTATGGCTACACCTTC	CASSLVGQYGYTF
TRBV6-1	16	once	.	TRBJ2-1	TGTGCCAGCAGTGATTTGGGGCGGGGATCTTACAATGAGCAGTTCTTC	CASSDLGRGSYNEQFF
TRBV28	13	.	.	TRBJ2-7	TGTGCCAGCAACCCTGGGCAGACCTACGAGCAGTACTTC	CASNPGQTYEQYF
TRBV6-6	14	.	TRBD1	TRBJ1-6	TGTGCCAGCAGCCGGGACAGGGGGAATTCACCCCTCCACTTT	CASSRDRGNSPLHF
TRBV30	15	.	TRBD1	TRBJ1-1	TGTGCCTGGAGTGTAAGGGACAGGTGGAACACTGAAGCTTTCTTT	CAWSVRDRWNTEAFF
TRBV5-1	14	.	.	TRBJ2-2	TGCGCCAGCAGCTCGGGACTTTACACCGGGGAGCTGTTTTTT	CASSSGLYTGELFF
TRBV6-5	14	.	.	TRBJ1-3	TGTGCCAGCAGCCTCTCGACAGGTGGAAACACCATATATTTT	CASSLSTGGNTIYF
TRBV11-3	15	.	TRBD1	TRBJ2-1	TGTGCCAGCAGCCCGGGACAGGGGGCCTACAATGAGCAGTTCTTC	CASSPGQGAYNEQFF
TRBV18	14	.	.	TRBJ1-5	TGTGCCAGCTCACCGATTGGGGGGACGGGGCCCCAGCATTTT	CASSPIGGTGPQHF
TRBV28	14	.	.	TRBJ1-1	TGTGCCAGCAGTTTACTCACAGGAGCCTCTGAAGCTTTCTTT	CASSLLTGASEAFF
TRBV18	12	.	.	TRBJ1-1	TGTGCCAGCTCACCTGGCCGTACTGAAGCTTTCTTT	CASSPGRTEAFF
TRBV29-1	14	.	.	TRBJ1-2	TGCAGCGTTGATTTCGCGGACAGTTACTATGGCTACACCTTC	CSVDFADSYYGYTF
TRBV7-9	18	.	.	TRBJ2-3	TGTGCCAGCAGCTTAGGTAGCGGCGGGCCATCTTTCACAGATACGCAGTATTTT	CASSLGSGGPSFTDTQYF
TRBV13	15	.	.	TRBJ1-4	TGTGCCAGCAGCTTAGGGGGGCGGACTAATGAAAAACTGTTTTTT	CASSLGGRTNEKLFF
TRBV29-1	15	.	TRBD2	TRBJ2-3	TGCAGCGTGGTCAGCGGGAGTGATGGTGGGGATACGCAGTATTTT	CSVVSGSDGGDTQYF
TRBV5-5	15	.	.	TRBJ2-1	TGTGCCAGCAGCTTATCACCCCTCTACTACAATGAGCAGTTCTTC	CASSLSPLYYNEQFF
TRBV7-2	15	.	TRBD1	TRBJ2-7	TGTGCCAGCAGCTTAGGCGGACAGGGTCAATACGAGCAGTACTTC	CASSLGGQGQYEQYF
TRBV6-5	15	.	TRBD2	TRBJ2-2	TGTGCCAGCAGGGCTAGCGGGACGAACACCGGGGAGCTGTTTTTT	CASRASGTNTGELFF
TRBV2	13	.	.	TRBJ1-2	TGTGCCAGCACCCCGGACAACAACTATGGCTACACCTTC	CASTPDNNYGYTF
TRBV7-8	16	.	TRBD1	TRBJ2-7	TGTGCCAGCAGCCCGCCCAAGCCCACAGGGGTCTACGAGCAGTACTTC	CASSPPKPTGVYEQYF
TRBV5-4	16	.	TRBD2	TRBJ2-3	TGTGCCAGCAGCTTGAATTTAGCGGGAGTGGCAGATACGCAGTATTTT	CASSLNLAGVADTQYF
TRBV5-1	15	.	TRBD1	TRBJ2-1	TGCGCCAGCAGCACCGACAGGGGATCCTACAATGAGCAGTTCTTC	CASSTDRGSYNEQFF
TRBV18	16	once	TRBD1	TRBJ1-2	TGTGCCAGCTCACCACTCGGAACAGGGGCGTCCTATGGCTACACCTTC	CASSPLGTGASYGYTF
TRBV27	16	.	.	TRBJ2-3	TGTGCCAGCAGTTTAATCGGGAGAGGGGGCACAGATACGCAGTATTTT	CASSLIGRGGTDTQYF
TRBV11-2	17	.	TRBD2	TRBJ2-2	TGTGCCAGCAGCTCACCCTACCTAGCGGGAGGCACCGGGGAGCTGTTTTTT	CASSSPYLAGGTGELFF
TRBV7-3	17	.	.	TRBJ2-2	TGTGCCAGCAGCTTATTCATGTTGGGCAGTATCCCCGGGGAGCTGTTTTTT	CASSLFMLGSIPGELFF
TRBV2	14	.	.	TRBJ1-5	TGTGCCAGCAGTCTCATCAGGGAGGGTCAGCCCCAGCATTTT	CASSLIREGQPQHF
TRBV9	14	.	TRBD1	TRBJ1-5	TGTGCCAGCAGCGCAGGGACAGAGTATAGGCCCCAGCATTTT	CASSAGTEYRPQHF
TRBV15	15	.	TRBD1	TRBJ1-3	TGTGCCACCAGCAGGGGACAGTTCTCTGGAAACACCATATATTTT	CATSRGQFSGNTIYF